The entry that follows covers one T cell receptor (beta chain) sequence. Its antigen is unidentified. The data were taken from a study of cytomegalovirus exposure and HLA in healthy donors. Findings of the study overall: In a later analysis, TCR beta V- and J-gene trimming was associated with a missense DCLRE1C variant. TCR beta sequences reportedly predicted the HLA-A and HLA-B alleles of most subjects accurately. In a later analysis, productive TCRs from donors in an Asian-associated ancestry cluster reportedly carried fewer N-insertions than the cohort mean. TRBV6-2, TRBV6-3 and some other V segments were unresolvable in 87-base-pair reads.

CDR1 and CDR2 from the germline V gene are MNHEY and SVGAGI. The CDR3 loop spans 13 amino acids. V lost 0 bases to trimming and J lost 5 bases, with 4 bases between them. Both 60 Vbeta primers and 13 Jbeta primers went into the PCR. Sequencing was performed with immunoSEQ multiplex PCR; in TCRdb, only in-frame clones are kept and a portion is missing. This sample has around 190,000 clones, with around 82% found just once. The source is a young man in good health and CMV-seronegative. The chain recombines TRBV6-5 with TRBJ1-4, with D uncertain. Sequencing used PBMCs. CDR3 DNA: TGTGCCAGCAGTTACTCGAGGAATGAAAAACTGTTTTTT. Encoded protein: CASSYSRNEKLFF.